This T cell receptor beta chain was obtained from a study of cytomegalovirus exposure and HLA in healthy donors. The study's findings and limits: With later analysis, a missense DCLRE1C variant became linked to TCR beta V- and J-gene trimming. An analysis that was carried out later associated 17,000 or so TCR beta sequences with HLA alleles at 0.05 false discovery rate. By a later analysis, the bulk of CMV-associated TCR beta chains appeared HLA-restricted.

In regard to this clone: Its specificity is not known.

The PCR made use of 60 Vbeta and 13 Jbeta primers. Some clones are missing from TCRdb's copy, which holds only in-frame ones; the method was immunoSEQ multiplex PCR. Of 150,000 to 200,000 clones listed, about four fifths are singletons. The CDR3 consists of 15 residues. Between the trimmed V and J ends, which lost 6 bases and 7 bases, there was a span of 19 bases. Looked up from germline, CDR1 is MDHEN and CDR2 is SYDVKM. The J gene is TRBJ1-5, the V gene TRBV28, with D possibly TRBD1 on 5 matching bases. This TCR derives from a man in his forties or fifties in good health and CMV-seropositive. The sample comprised PBMCs. CDR3 region: CASSHRLGGLQPQHF. DNA of the CDR3: TGTGCCAGCAGCCACAGACTGGGGGGATTGCAGCCCCAGCATTTT.